Below are 17 T cell receptor beta chains sequenced from a single sample in a study of STAT3 mutations in large granular lymphocyte leukemia. This table comes from immunoSEQ multiplex PCR, and its TCRdb copy is limited to in-frame clones, with some not included. The sample holds 13,000 or so clones, 88% seen once. No antigen has been assigned to these receptors. Study-level results: At least one immunodominant TCR beta clonotype appeared in every T-cell large granular lymphocyte leukemia patient.

Sample: PBMCs. All receptors derive from a human donor with T large granular lymphocyte leukemia. Some clones in this sample may be carry-over from other donors' samples.

This chain uses TRBV13 with TRBJ2-1; D call uncertain. Germline V gene lookup returns CDR1 PRHDT and CDR2 FYEKMQ (reference sequence). V was cut by 0 bases and J by 4 bases, with 10 bases left in between. The CDR3 is 15 amino acids. This CDR3 reads CASSLGSTPYNEQFF. The CDR3 nucleotides are TGTGCCAGCAGCTTAGGAAGTACGCCGTACAATGAGCAGTTCTTC.

With respect to this clone: The same CDR3 is also encoded by other DNA sequences in this sample. V usage is TRBV10-2 and J usage is TRBJ1-2; D uncertain. Trimming stripped 8 bases from V and 3 bases from J, with 7 bases between. The CDR3 has 11 amino acids. Per the germline V gene, CDR1 is WSHSY and CDR2 is SAAADI. In nucleotides, the CDR3 is TGCGCCAGCTCGGCGGACTATGGCTACACCTTC. Translation gives CASSADYGYTF.

This chain's CDR3 is CASSARQLGTNTGELFF. The DNA of the CDR3 is TGCGCCAGCAGCGCACGACAGTTGGGTACGAACACCGGGGAGCTGTTTTTT. This chain links TRBV5-1 with TRBJ2-2, with D possibly matching TRBD1 (5 bases). CDR1 is SGHRS, CDR2 YFSETQ, per germline. This CDR3 is built from 17 residues. V was shortened by 4 bases and J by 0 bases, with 16 bases between the two germline ends.

This clone occurred once. This rearrangement joins TRBV6-5 to TRBJ1-2; D may be TRBD1 (5 bases). Germline V gene data show CDR1 as MNHEY and CDR2 as SVGAGI. The V end lost 0 bases, the J end lost 11 bases, and 13 bases lay between the germline ends. The CDR3 length is 13 residues. CDR3 in DNA: TGTGCCAGCAGTTACTCCCAGGGCCCCGGGTACACCTTC. This encodes CASSYSQGPGYTF.

CDR3 amino acids: CASSLPKGQGGDHEQYF. CDR3 DNA: TGTGCCAGCAGCCTTCCAAAGGGACAGGGGGGGGACCACGAGCAGTACTTC. This sequence joins TRBV7-9 and TRBJ2-7; TRBD1 agrees at 11 bases. CDR3 length: 17 residues. After removal of 5 bases from V and 5 bases from J, the junction contained 14 bases not matched to a gene. The germline V gene has CDR1 SEHNR and CDR2 FQNEAQ (reference sequence).

This clone was counted only a few times. The V gene is TRBV5-1, the J gene TRBJ1-2, with TRBD1 matching 7 bases. This CDR3 is built from 14 residues. The germline CDR1 and CDR2 sequences are SGHRS and YFSETQ. The V gene end was trimmed by 0 bases and the J gene end by 3 bases; junction bases not matched to a gene: 2. The CDR3 here is CASSLVGGDYGYTF. CDR3 nucleotides: TGCGCCAGCAGCTTGGTAGGGGGCGACTATGGCTACACCTTC.

The rearrangement uses TRBV9 and TRBJ1-3; TRBD1 agrees at 9 bases. V shed 0 bases and J 0 bases; nucleotides not matched to a gene: 7. Per germline, CDR1 SGDLS and CDR2 YYNGEE. CDR3 length: 18 residues. The CDR3 bases are TGTGCCAGCAGCGTAGGGGTCGGGACAGGGAACTCTGGAAACACCATATATTTT. Its translation: CASSVGVGTGNSGNTIYF.

This clone was seen a handful of times. The rearrangement joins TRBV5-4 to TRBJ1-2; D call uncertain. The CDR3 length is 13 residues. Trimming took off 3 bases at V and 2 bases at J, with 8 bases between the two ends. Germline V CDR1 and CDR2: SGHNT, YYREEE (reference sequence). This CDR3 reads CASSSPQNYGYTF. The CDR3 DNA reads TGTGCCAGCAGCTCGCCGCAAAACTATGGCTACACCTTC.

A word on this clone: Other DNA sequences of this sample code for an identical CDR3. The CDR3 bases are TGCGCCAGCAGCTTGGGGACAGTCTCCTACAATGAGCAGTTCTTC. Translated, it gives CASSLGTVSYNEQFF. The chain links TRBV5-1 to TRBJ2-1, with TRBD1 as a possible D gene (6 bases). Trimming left V 0 bases short and J 0 bases short, with 7 bases between. There are 15 residues in the CDR3. Germline lookup yields CDR1 SGHRS and CDR2 YFSETQ.

The rearrangement joins TRBV28 to TRBJ1-1; D remains ambiguous. This CDR3 comprises 15 residues. Trimming stripped 8 bases from V and 4 bases from J, with 20 bases between. Germline assignment: CDR1 MDHEN and CDR2 SYDVKM. The CDR3 loop reads CASPPTGMVATEAFF. CDR3 nucleotide sequence: TGTGCCAGCCCTCCTACGGGGATGGTCGCCACTGAAGCTTTCTTT.

The chain employs TRBV4-1 and TRBJ2-7, with 8 bases identical to TRBD1. The germline V gene has CDR1 MGHRA and CDR2 YSYEKL. Trimming took 4 bases from V and 3 from J; bases not matched to a gene: 8. This CDR3 has 15 amino acids. The DNA for the CDR3 is TGCGCCAGCAGCCCGACCCCAGGGGGCTTCTACGAGCAGTACGTC. This encodes CASSPTPGGFYEQYV.

V usage is TRBV6-1 and J usage is TRBJ1-1; D call uncertain. The germline V gene has CDR1 MNHNS and CDR2 SASEGT. The ends were cut back, 6 bases at V and 10 bases at J, with 12 bases in the middle. The CDR3 is made up of 11 amino acids. The CDR3 coding sequence is TGTGCCAGCAGGGTGGGATTGTCAGCTTTCTTT. Translation gives CASRVGLSAFF.

The chain links TRBV30 to TRBJ1-3; D gene ambiguous. Trimming stripped 2 bases from V and 3 bases from J, with 11 bases between. CDR1 is GTSNPN, CDR2 SVGIG, per germline (reference sequence). The CDR3 is made up of 14 amino acids. The CDR3 loop is CAWSPDSFGNTIYF. The DNA of the CDR3 is TGTGCCTGGAGTCCTGACTCTTTTGGAAACACCATATATTTT. Drawing the rest from reference TRBV30 and TRBJ1-3, the complete variable domain is SQTIHQWPATLVQPVGSPLSLECTVEGTSNPNLYWYRQAAGRGLQLLFYSVGIGQISSEVPQNLSASRPQDRQFILSSKKLLLSDSGFYLCAWSPDSFGNTIYFGEGSWLTVV.

This chain joins TRBV6-1 and TRBJ1-1, with 8 bases aligning to TRBD1. The ends lost 4 bases at V and 7 bases at J; junction bases unmatched: 5. This CDR3 contains 13 residues. Germline CDR1 and CDR2: MNHNS and SASEGT. The CDR3 DNA reads TGTGCCAGCAGTGGACAGGGGTTCGGTGAAGCTTTCTTT. Encoded protein: CASSGQGFGEAFF.

The chain is built from TRBV6-5 and TRBJ2-5; D not resolved. The CDR3 is 11 residues long. Trimming cost V 6 bases and J 4 bases, with 6 bases left between them. Per the germline V gene, CDR1 is MNHEY and CDR2 is SVGAGI. The CDR3 spells CASREGETQYF. The CDR3 DNA follows: TGTGCCAGCAGAGAAGGAGAGACCCAGTACTTC.

This chain joins TRBV6-1 and TRBJ2-2, with 11 bases matching TRBD2. CDR1 MNHNS and CDR2 SASEGT come from the germline V gene. The CDR3 totals 14 residues. The V segment lost 6 bases and the J segment 6 bases; nucleotides outside the gene matches: 3. The CDR3 sequence: CASRLAGAAGELFF. CDR3 nucleotides: TGTGCCAGCAGACTAGCGGGAGCGGCCGGGGAGCTGTTTTTT.

The chain recombines TRBV6-1 with TRBJ1-2; possible D gene TRBD1, 6 bases. CDR1 MNHNS and CDR2 SASEGT come from the germline V gene. The germline V and J ends were trimmed by 8 bases and 6 bases, with 16 bases remaining between them. CDR3 length: 13 amino acids. The CDR3 DNA reads as TGTGCCAGCGCGGTGGGGGGGGCCCATGGCTACACCTTC. This gives the protein CASAVGGAHGYTF.